This TCR beta chain was sequenced in a study of T cells in Graves' hyperthyroidism and ophthalmopathy. PBMCs were obtained from 9.5 to 10 ml fresh peripheral blood. The CDR3 has 14 residues. From germline, CDR1 is SGHVS and CDR2 FQNEAQ. V was clipped by 6 bases and J by 6 bases, with 15 bases between them. Amplification targeted TCR beta CDR3 regions from RNA transcripts. HTBI primers drove first-round RT-PCR of the TCR CDR3. TCRdb re-called the multiplex PCR reads with MiXCR, one entry per CDR3 protein. The table includes hundreds of thousands of distinct CDR3 sequences, around a third detected once. Sample: blood. This clonotype was sampled from a woman aged 40 to 55 with Graves' hyperthyroidism. The chain is built from TRBV7-8 and TRBJ1-5; no reliable D call. The CDR3 loop reads CASSRMGKGQPQHF. Here the CDR3 DNA reads TGTGCCAGCAGTAGGATGGGGAAGGGTCAGCCCCAGCATTTT.